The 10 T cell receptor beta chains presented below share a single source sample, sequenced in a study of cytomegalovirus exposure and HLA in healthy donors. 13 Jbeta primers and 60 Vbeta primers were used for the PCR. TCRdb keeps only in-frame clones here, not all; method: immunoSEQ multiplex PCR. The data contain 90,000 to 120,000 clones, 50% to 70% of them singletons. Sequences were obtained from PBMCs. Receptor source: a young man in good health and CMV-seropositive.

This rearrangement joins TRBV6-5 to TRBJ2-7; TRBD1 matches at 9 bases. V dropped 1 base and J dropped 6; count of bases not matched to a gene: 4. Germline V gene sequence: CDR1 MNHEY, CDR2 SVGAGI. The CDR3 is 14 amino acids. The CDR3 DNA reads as TGTGCCAGCAGTTACTGGGGGACAGGGAGCGAGCAGTACTTC. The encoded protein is CASSYWGTGSEQYF.

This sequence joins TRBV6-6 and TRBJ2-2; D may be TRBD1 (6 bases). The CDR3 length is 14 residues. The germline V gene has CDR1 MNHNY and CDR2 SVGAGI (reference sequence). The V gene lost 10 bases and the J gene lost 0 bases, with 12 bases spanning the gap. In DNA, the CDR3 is TGTGCCACCGCGGACAGTACGAACACCGGGGAGCTGTTTTTT. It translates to CATADSTNTGELFF.

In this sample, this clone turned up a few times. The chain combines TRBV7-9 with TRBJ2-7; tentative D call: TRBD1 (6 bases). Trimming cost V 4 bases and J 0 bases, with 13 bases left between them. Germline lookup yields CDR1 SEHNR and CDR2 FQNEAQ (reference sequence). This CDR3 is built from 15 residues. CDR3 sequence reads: CASSWKTGSSYEQYF. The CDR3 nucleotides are TGTGCCAGCAGCTGGAAGACAGGATCCTCCTACGAGCAGTACTTC.

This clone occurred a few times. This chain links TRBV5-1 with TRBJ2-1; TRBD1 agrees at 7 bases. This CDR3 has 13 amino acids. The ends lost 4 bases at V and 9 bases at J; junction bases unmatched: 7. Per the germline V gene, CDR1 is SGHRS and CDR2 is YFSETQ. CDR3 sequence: CASSTIPGGEQFF. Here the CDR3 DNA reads TGCGCCAGCAGCACGATCCCAGGGGGTGAGCAGTTCTTC.

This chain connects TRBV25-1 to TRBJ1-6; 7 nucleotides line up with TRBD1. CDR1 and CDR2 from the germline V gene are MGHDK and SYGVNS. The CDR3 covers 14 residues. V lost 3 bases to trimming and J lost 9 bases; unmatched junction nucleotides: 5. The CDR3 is CASSDRGTSSPLHF. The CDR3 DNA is TGTGCCAGCAGTGACAGGGGGACCTCTTCACCCCTCCACTTT.

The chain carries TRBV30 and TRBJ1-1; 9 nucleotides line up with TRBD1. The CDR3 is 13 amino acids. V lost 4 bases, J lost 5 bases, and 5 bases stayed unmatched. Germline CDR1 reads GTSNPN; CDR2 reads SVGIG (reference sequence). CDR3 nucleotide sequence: TGTGCCTGGATTCGGACAGGGGATACTGAAGCTTTCTTT. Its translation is CAWIRTGDTEAFF.

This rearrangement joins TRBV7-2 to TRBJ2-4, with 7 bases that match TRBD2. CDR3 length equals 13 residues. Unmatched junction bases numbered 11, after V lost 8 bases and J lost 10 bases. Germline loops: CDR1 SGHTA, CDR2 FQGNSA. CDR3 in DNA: TGTGCCAGCGCCCAGGGACTACGGGGAATTCAGTACTTC. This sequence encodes CASAQGLRGIQYF.

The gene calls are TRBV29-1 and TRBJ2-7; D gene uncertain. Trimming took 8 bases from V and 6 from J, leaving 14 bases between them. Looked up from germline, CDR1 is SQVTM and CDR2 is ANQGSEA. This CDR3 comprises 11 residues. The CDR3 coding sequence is TGCAGCCTATCCATCCTCGGCGAGCAGTACTTC. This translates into CSLSILGEQYF.

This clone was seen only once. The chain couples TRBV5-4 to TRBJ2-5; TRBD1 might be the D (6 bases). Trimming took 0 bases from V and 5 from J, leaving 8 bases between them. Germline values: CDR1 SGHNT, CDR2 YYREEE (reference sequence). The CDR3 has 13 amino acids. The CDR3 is CASSLGDIETQYF. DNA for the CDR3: TGTGCCAGCAGCTTGGGGGACATCGAGACCCAGTACTTC. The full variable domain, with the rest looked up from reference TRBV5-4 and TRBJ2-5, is ETGVTQSPTHLIKTRGQQVTLRCSSQSGHNTVSWYQQALGQGPQFIFQYYREEENGRGNFPPRFSGLQFPNYSSELNVNALELDDSALYLCASSLGDIETQYFGPGTRLLVL.

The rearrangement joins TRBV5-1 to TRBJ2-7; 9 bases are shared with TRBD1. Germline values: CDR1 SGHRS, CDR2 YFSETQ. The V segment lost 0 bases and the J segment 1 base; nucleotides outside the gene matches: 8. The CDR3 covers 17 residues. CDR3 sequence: CASSLVPTDRGSYEQYF. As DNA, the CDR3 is TGCGCCAGCAGCTTGGTACCTACGGACAGGGGTTCCTACGAGCAGTACTTC. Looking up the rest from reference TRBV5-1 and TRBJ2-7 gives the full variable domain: KAGVTQTPRYLIKTRGQQVTLSCSPISGHRSVSWYQQTPGQGLQFLFEYFSETQRNKGNFPGRFSGRQFSNSRSEMNVSTLELGDSALYLCASSLVPTDRGSYEQYFGPGTRLTVT.